This is a list of T cell receptor beta chains from one sample in a study of T-cell memory formation after mild COVID-19. In TCRdb, the 5' RACE reads were re-called with MiXCR into one record per CDR3 protein. Among tens of thousands of distinct CDR3 sequences, 5.5% to 8.5% were seen once, and the ten largest hold 0.79%. Input material: PBMCs or a T cell subset sorted from them (not recorded which). The source is an adult who had mild COVID-19 (a few samples of this study predate the infection). Cell type and time point are not known. Both conserved end residues are part of each CDR3. A D gene is named only where the DNA matches it firmly. Clone size appears in some rows only: once, few, many, or a class for an expanded clone.

j_call: TRBJ2-1
clone_size: many
d_call: .
v_call: TRBV9
cdr3_nt: TGTGCCAGCAGCGTAAGGGACGGGGGCCTGAACAATGAGCAGTTCTTC
cdr3_aa: CASSVRDGGLNNEQFF

j_call: TRBJ2-7
clone_size: many
d_call: .
v_call: TRBV12-3/TRBV12-4
cdr3_nt: TGTGCCAGCAGTTTAGGGGTGAGTTACGAGCAGTACTTC
cdr3_aa: CASSLGVSYEQYF

j_call: TRBJ2-5
clone_size: few
d_call: .
v_call: TRBV29-1
cdr3_nt: TGCAGCGTGAGGGACACGGGAGTCCAAGAGACCCAGTACTTC
cdr3_aa: CSVRDTGVQETQYF

j_call: TRBJ1-5
clone_size: few
d_call: .
v_call: TRBV6-6
cdr3_nt: TGTGCCAGCAGAGACTCAATCAGGGGCAATCAGCCCCAGCATTTT
cdr3_aa: CASRDSIRGNQPQHF

j_call: TRBJ2-1
clone_size: many
d_call: .
v_call: TRBV12-3/TRBV12-4
cdr3_nt: TGTGCCAGAAGTTTGGTTACAGGCAGCTCCTACAATGAGCAGTTCTTC
cdr3_aa: CARSLVTGSSYNEQFF

j_call: TRBJ2-4
clone_size: .
d_call: TRBD1
v_call: TRBV7-8
cdr3_nt: TGTGCCAGCAGCTTCGACCCGACAGGGTGGAGAACCAAAAACATTCAGTACTTC
cdr3_aa: CASSFDPTGWRTKNIQYF

j_call: TRBJ2-2
clone_size: many
d_call: .
v_call: TRBV6-5
cdr3_nt: TGTGCCAGCACCAAAACAGTCGCAGGGCGCACCGGGGAGCTGTTTTTT
cdr3_aa: CASTKTVAGRTGELFF

j_call: TRBJ1-1
clone_size: many
d_call: TRBD1
v_call: TRBV12-3/TRBV12-4
cdr3_nt: TGTGCCAGCAGTAAGGACAGGAGGACTGAAGCTTTCTTT
cdr3_aa: CASSKDRRTEAFF

j_call: TRBJ1-1
clone_size: many
d_call: .
v_call: TRBV7-9
cdr3_nt: TGTGCCAGCAGCTTGGGACAACACCACACTGAAGCTTTCTTT
cdr3_aa: CASSLGQHHTEAFF

j_call: TRBJ2-5
clone_size: .
d_call: TRBD2
v_call: TRBV4-2
cdr3_nt: TGTGCCAGCAGCCCCGCAAGCGGGGTTGGAGAGACCCAGTACTTC
cdr3_aa: CASSPASGVGETQYF

j_call: TRBJ2-5
clone_size: .
d_call: TRBD2
v_call: TRBV29-1
cdr3_nt: TGCAGCGTGCGGACTAGCGAGGAGACCCAGTACTTC
cdr3_aa: CSVRTSEETQYF

j_call: TRBJ2-5
clone_size: .
d_call: .
v_call: TRBV14
cdr3_nt: TGTGCCAGCAGCCAGGGGGACCGCCGGAGGGGAGAGACCCAGTACTTC
cdr3_aa: CASSQGDRRRGETQYF

j_call: TRBJ2-1
clone_size: many
d_call: .
v_call: TRBV20-1
cdr3_nt: TGCAGTGCTAGACTACCTCCTGAGCAGTTCTTC
cdr3_aa: CSARLPPEQFF

j_call: TRBJ2-1
clone_size: many
d_call: TRBD2
v_call: TRBV2
cdr3_nt: TGTGCCAGCACCCAGGGACTAGACGTATTCTCTAATGAGCAGTTCTTC
cdr3_aa: CASTQGLDVFSNEQFF

j_call: TRBJ2-3
clone_size: many
d_call: .
v_call: TRBV20-1
cdr3_nt: TGCAGTGCTAGGAAGGACTTAACAGATACGCAGTATTTT
cdr3_aa: CSARKDLTDTQYF

j_call: TRBJ2-3
clone_size: many
d_call: .
v_call: TRBV5-4
cdr3_nt: TGTGCCAGCAGCTTAGTTACCTCTAGAGATACGCAGTATTTT
cdr3_aa: CASSLVTSRDTQYF

j_call: TRBJ2-1
clone_size: many
d_call: TRBD2
v_call: TRBV24-1
cdr3_nt: TGTGCCACCAGTGATTTGCGGCCGACTAGCGGGAGAAATGAGCAGTTCTTC
cdr3_aa: CATSDLRPTSGRNEQFF

j_call: TRBJ2-7
clone_size: many
d_call: TRBD1
v_call: TRBV5-6
cdr3_nt: TGTGCCAGCAGCCGAAGGGGGCCTCACGAGCAGTACTTC
cdr3_aa: CASSRRGPHEQYF

j_call: TRBJ2-5
clone_size: many
d_call: .
v_call: TRBV7-2
cdr3_nt: TGTGCCAGCAGCAAGGGCCTCTTGGAGACCCAGTACTTC
cdr3_aa: CASSKGLLETQYF

j_call: TRBJ1-2
clone_size: .
d_call: TRBD1
v_call: TRBV20-1
cdr3_nt: TGCAGTGCTAGAGATCTCGGACAGGGTGACGGCTACACCTTC
cdr3_aa: CSARDLGQGDGYTF

j_call: TRBJ2-7
clone_size: few
d_call: TRBD2
v_call: TRBV6-2/TRBV6-3
cdr3_nt: TGTGCCAGCAGTTACGATAGCGGGAGTTACGAGCAGTACTTC
cdr3_aa: CASSYDSGSYEQYF

j_call: TRBJ1-5
clone_size: few
d_call: .
v_call: TRBV7-2
cdr3_nt: TGTGCCAGCAGCTCGCTGGGGGTGGGTCAGCCCCAGCATTTT
cdr3_aa: CASSSLGVGQPQHF

j_call: TRBJ1-4
clone_size: .
d_call: .
v_call: TRBV29-1
cdr3_nt: TGCAGCGTTGCCCGGACAACAACTAATGAAAAACTGTTTTTT
cdr3_aa: CSVARTTTNEKLFF

j_call: TRBJ1-4
clone_size: many
d_call: .
v_call: TRBV5-1
cdr3_nt: TGCGCCAGCAGCATGACGACAGCCACAGGAAGCTCTAATGAAAAACTGTTTTTT
cdr3_aa: CASSMTTATGSSNEKLFF

j_call: TRBJ2-2
clone_size: few
d_call: .
v_call: TRBV7-3
cdr3_nt: TGTGCCAGCAGCTCCCGAGCGGGCGGGGAGCTGTTTTTT
cdr3_aa: CASSSRAGGELFF

j_call: TRBJ2-7
clone_size: many
d_call: TRBD2
v_call: TRBV12-3/TRBV12-4
cdr3_nt: TGTGCCAGCAGCAACTTGATTACTAGCGGGAGTATTTACGAGCAGTACTTC
cdr3_aa: CASSNLITSGSIYEQYF

j_call: TRBJ2-7
clone_size: .
d_call: TRBD1
v_call: TRBV11-3
cdr3_nt: TGTGCCAGCAGCTTATCGGGACAGGGTCCCTACGAGCAGTACTTC
cdr3_aa: CASSLSGQGPYEQYF

j_call: TRBJ1-6
clone_size: .
d_call: .
v_call: TRBV5-1
cdr3_nt: TGCGCCAGCAGCCTCATGGCGGGCGGAAATTCACCCCTCCACTTT
cdr3_aa: CASSLMAGGNSPLHF

j_call: TRBJ1-5
clone_size: few
d_call: .
v_call: TRBV5-6
cdr3_nt: TGTGCCAGCAGCTTGTTGGGGATCGGCAATCAGCCCCAGCATTTT
cdr3_aa: CASSLLGIGNQPQHF

j_call: TRBJ2-1
clone_size: many
d_call: TRBD2
v_call: TRBV11-3
cdr3_nt: TGTGCCAGCAGCTTGCTAGCGGGGAGGGGTGAGCAGTTCTTC
cdr3_aa: CASSLLAGRGEQFF

j_call: TRBJ2-1
clone_size: few
d_call: TRBD1
v_call: TRBV6-2/TRBV6-3
cdr3_nt: TGTGCCAGCATAGTCTCCGGGACAGGGAGACATGAGCAGTTCTTC
cdr3_aa: CASIVSGTGRHEQFF

j_call: TRBJ1-1
clone_size: few
d_call: .
v_call: TRBV27
cdr3_nt: TGTGCCAGCCGACACAAAACGGGACTTTTTACAAATGAAGCTTTCTTT
cdr3_aa: CASRHKTGLFTNEAFF

j_call: TRBJ1-2
clone_size: .
d_call: TRBD1
v_call: TRBV27
cdr3_nt: TGTGCCAGCAGTTTAGGACAGGGCAAAAACTATGGCTACACCTTC
cdr3_aa: CASSLGQGKNYGYTF

j_call: TRBJ1-1
clone_size: .
d_call: .
v_call: TRBV20-1
cdr3_nt: TGCAGTGCTCCCGGACAGTTGATGAACACTGAAGCTTTCTTT
cdr3_aa: CSAPGQLMNTEAFF

j_call: TRBJ2-3
clone_size: few
d_call: TRBD1
v_call: TRBV18
cdr3_nt: TGTGCCAGCACTCCGGGACAGGGGCCTAATACGCAGTATTTT
cdr3_aa: CASTPGQGPNTQYF

j_call: TRBJ1-2
clone_size: many
d_call: .
v_call: TRBV24-1
cdr3_nt: TGTGCCACCAGTGCAGGGTACTATGGCTACACCTTC
cdr3_aa: CATSAGYYGYTF

j_call: TRBJ2-7
clone_size: many
d_call: TRBD2
v_call: TRBV4-3
cdr3_nt: TGCGCCAGCAGCCAAGTTTCAGGGCGGGGGGTCGAGCAGTACTTC
cdr3_aa: CASSQVSGRGVEQYF

j_call: TRBJ2-2
clone_size: many
d_call: .
v_call: TRBV27
cdr3_nt: TGTGCCAGCAGTTCCCTCGGGGAGCTGTTTTTT
cdr3_aa: CASSSLGELFF

j_call: TRBJ1-2
clone_size: few
d_call: .
v_call: TRBV1
cdr3_nt: TGCACCACCCTGACCCCCGCAGGCTACACCTTC
cdr3_aa: CTTLTPAGYTF

j_call: TRBJ2-3
clone_size: .
d_call: .
v_call: TRBV21-1
cdr3_nt: TGTGCCAGCAGCAACGTCGGGGATACGCAGTATTTT
cdr3_aa: CASSNVGDTQYF

j_call: TRBJ2-3
clone_size: .
d_call: TRBD2
v_call: TRBV20-1
cdr3_nt: TGCAGTGCTAGAGCCTCCCTTGGACTAGCGGTTAGCACAGATACGCAGTATTTT
cdr3_aa: CSARASLGLAVSTDTQYF

j_call: TRBJ2-3
clone_size: many
d_call: TRBD2
v_call: TRBV3-1
cdr3_nt: TGTGCCAGCAGTCCAGCGGGGGGGCTGGCCGATACGCAGTATTTT
cdr3_aa: CASSPAGGLADTQYF

j_call: TRBJ2-7
clone_size: few
d_call: TRBD1
v_call: TRBV4-1
cdr3_nt: TGCGCCAGCAGCCAACCCCGGACAGGGAACTACGAGCAGTACTTC
cdr3_aa: CASSQPRTGNYEQYF

j_call: TRBJ1-1
clone_size: .
d_call: .
v_call: TRBV14
cdr3_nt: TGTGCCAGCAATGGGGTGAACACTGAAGCTTTCTTT
cdr3_aa: CASNGVNTEAFF

j_call: TRBJ2-3
clone_size: many
d_call: TRBD1
v_call: TRBV29-1
cdr3_nt: TGCAGCGTCGAAGGACAGGGGGCAACAGATACGCAGTATTTT
cdr3_aa: CSVEGQGATDTQYF

j_call: TRBJ2-1
clone_size: .
d_call: TRBD2
v_call: TRBV7-3
cdr3_nt: TGTGCCAGCAGCCTCGGTGCCGGGACTAGCGGGGGCGAAAAGTTCTTC
cdr3_aa: CASSLGAGTSGGEKFF

j_call: TRBJ1-1
clone_size: few
d_call: .
v_call: TRBV29-1
cdr3_nt: TGCAGCGTTGAGGGGTCCGACAGGTCCGCGTTTGAAGCTTTCTTT
cdr3_aa: CSVEGSDRSAFEAFF

j_call: TRBJ2-2
clone_size: .
d_call: .
v_call: TRBV4-1
cdr3_nt: TGCGCCAGCAGCCAAGACAGTGGTGGGGCCGGGGAGCTGTTTTTT
cdr3_aa: CASSQDSGGAGELFF

j_call: TRBJ1-5
clone_size: .
d_call: .
v_call: TRBV7-8
cdr3_nt: TGTGCCAGCAGCTTAGGGGATCGGGGGAATCAGCCCCAGCATTTT
cdr3_aa: CASSLGDRGNQPQHF